This T cell receptor (beta chain) was sequenced in a study of shared clonotypes between healthy human individuals. V was shortened by 0 bases and J by 2 bases, with 2 bases between the two germline ends. From germline, CDR1 is KGHSH and CDR2 LQKENI. The CDR3 is 12 amino acids. The deep-level immunoSEQ assay was used. Each PCR replicate run on unsorted PBMC took in around 300 ng DNA, around 30,000 T cell genomes. PBMC DNA, left unsorted, was sequenced on ten immunoSEQ deep assay plates. Produced via immunoSEQ multiplex PCR; TCRdb's table is partial and in-frame only. The data contain nearly 500,000 clones, around 80% of them singletons. Extraction of genomic DNA in unsorted samples used approximately 100 million PBMCs.

The sample was PBMCs. This TCR was recovered from a woman between 40 and 50 years old in good health. Some clones in this sample may be carry-over from other donors' samples. The genes are TRBV18 and TRBJ2-7; D is unclear. The CDR3 region has the DNA TGTGCCAGCTCACCACCCGCCTACGAGCAGTACTTC. It specifies CASSPPAYEQYF.